This TCR beta chain derives from a study of blood T cell repertoires in COVID-19. Whole-study context: Collection of acute and convalescent COVID-19 samples took place in the United States, Italy and Spain. T cells, B-cell-depleted T cells, or PBMCs provided the cDNA or gDNA that served as material.

About this clone itself: One end of the junction fails to match germline, which may point to a read error.

Germline V gene data show CDR1 as KGHDR and CDR2 as SFDVKD. The CDR3 totals 14 residues. Clones were sequenced by immunoSEQ multiplex PCR, and TCRdb holds only the in-frame ones, with some missing. The sample records fewer than 250,000 clones, roughly 84% being singletons. The sequenced material came from peripheral blood. This receptor was identified in a human donor in a cohort sampled during active COVID-19. The chain joins TRBV24-1 to TRBJ2-5; D unclear. As DNA, the CDR3 is TGTACCACCAGTGATTTTTCTAGAGAAGAGACCCAGTACTTC. Translation: CTTSDFSREETQYF.